The clone carrying this T cell receptor (beta chain) was recorded a few times. Per the authors' pipeline: By means of reference gene primer amplification, nucleated cell counts were estimated. The repertoire was sequenced with immunoSEQ multiplex PCR; TCRdb's copy has only in-frame clones and lacks some. Clonal size and the V and J genes are those of that table, whereas D and trimming came from the DNA. The table includes around 80,000 clones, approximately 80% detected once. This sample was taken from a study of blood T cell repertoires in COVID-19. Across the whole study: There were acute and convalescent COVID-19 samples, and they came from the United States, Italy and Spain. Nucleic acid was either cDNA or gDNA, and it came from T cells, B-cell-depleted T cells, or PBMCs.

CDR1 SGHTA and CDR2 FQGTGA come from the germline V gene. V was shortened by 2 bases and J by 1 base, with 5 bases between the two germline ends. CDR3 length: 13 residues. This TCR derives from a woman of 80 years or more with active or convalescent COVID-19. V and J are TRBV7-3 and TRBJ2-5, with D hard to call. The sequencing input was peripheral blood. CDR3 loop: CASSLGTQETQYF. The CDR3 bases are TGTGCCAGCAGCTTAGGCACCCAAGAGACCCAGTACTTC.